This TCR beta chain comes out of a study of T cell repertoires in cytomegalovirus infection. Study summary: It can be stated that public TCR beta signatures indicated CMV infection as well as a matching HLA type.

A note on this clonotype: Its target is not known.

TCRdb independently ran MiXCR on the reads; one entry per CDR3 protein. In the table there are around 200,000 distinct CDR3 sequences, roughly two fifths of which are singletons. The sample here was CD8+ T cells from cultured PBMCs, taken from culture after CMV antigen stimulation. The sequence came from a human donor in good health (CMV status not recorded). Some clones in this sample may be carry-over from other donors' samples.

CDR3 region: CASRPTSGSPETQYF. The DNA for the CDR3 is TGTGCCAGCCGACCGACTAGCGGGAGTCCAGAGACCCAGTACTTC. V is TRBV4-2 and J is TRBJ2-5, with 12 bases identical to TRBD2. The CDR3 runs 15 residues. With 8 bases clipped from V and 4 bases from J, the junction kept 8 bases outside the gene matches. Germline assignment: CDR1 LGHNA and CDR2 YNFKEQ.